The rows below give T cell receptor beta chains drawn from one sample of a study of coeliac disease. Assay: immunoSEQ multiplex PCR; the TCRdb copy retains only in-frame clones and omits some. The sample contains 250 to 350 clones, about 74% of which appear only once. Sequencing was carried out using intraepithelial lymphocytes from the gut. These receptors were taken from a woman in her forties with celiac disease, on a gluten-free diet. Both conserved end residues are part of each CDR3. A D gene is named only where the DNA matches it firmly.

CDR3 length	D gene	V gene	J gene	CDR3 protein
13	-	TRBV11-2	TRBJ1-2	CASSLGQAYGYTF
18	TRBD2	TRBV4-1	TRBJ2-1	CASSPLVILAGADNEQFF
17	TRBD1	TRBV6-1	TRBJ1-5	CASSGTGPIYSNQPQHF
14	-	TRBV2	TRBJ1-5	CASSGQYMSQPQHF
14	TRBD1	TRBV29-1	TRBJ1-1	CSGRQGGSGTEAFF
15	-	TRBV4-1	TRBJ1-2	CASSQDVGLGLGYTF
13	TRBD2	TRBV30	TRBJ2-1	CAHRGRAKNEQFF
12	-	TRBV15	TRBJ1-2	CATIGQYYGYTF
15	-	TRBV5-6	TRBJ2-5	CASSLVTVVGETQYF
16	-	TRBV7-7	TRBJ2-6	CASSILIQSRANVLTF
13	-	TRBV2	TRBJ1-2	CASTRQTNYGYTF
13	-	TRBV4-3	TRBJ2-5	CASSPGLLKTQYF
15	-	TRBV4-1	TRBJ2-7	CASSQDANTAYEQYF
12	TRBD2	TRBV29-1	TRBJ2-2	CSGGGEHRELFF
16	-	TRBV7-6	TRBJ2-5	CASSLGAGVGSGTQYF
15	TRBD2	TRBV2	TRBJ2-1	CASRLAGVPYNEQFF